The next 32 T cell receptor beta chains were all read from a single sample in a study of OX40 agonist ivuxolimab in advanced cancers. Clones were sequenced by immunoSEQ multiplex PCR, and TCRdb holds only the in-frame ones, with some missing. The sample holds 15,000 to 20,000 clones, roughly 73% seen once. Material: CD4+ or CD8+ T cells sorted from blood, obtained in a trial of the OX40 agonist ivuxolimab. These TCRs come from an adult with an advanced solid tumor such as melanoma, head and neck, liver or kidney cancer.

CDR3 sequence: CASSIASGRRVYEQYF. In DNA form, the CDR3 reads TGTGCCAGCAGTATAGCTAGCGGGAGGAGGGTTTACGAGCAGTACTTC. This chain connects TRBV27 to TRBJ2-5, with TRBD2 identical over 11 bases. The J call may be incorrect, as the DNA end agrees better with TRBJ2-7. This CDR3 region has 16 residues. In germline, CDR1 is MNHEY, CDR2 SMNVEV (reference sequence).

The chain joins TRBV6-1 to TRBJ2-4; D gene ambiguous. Germline V gene lookup returns CDR1 MNHNS and CDR2 SASEGT. The V end lost 7 bases, the J end lost 2 bases, and 15 bases lay between the germline ends. The CDR3 covers 15 residues. CDR3 in DNA: TGTGCCAGCACTATCGACTTCGGGTCCAAAAACATTCAGTACTTC. It specifies CASTIDFGSKNIQYF.

The chain recombines TRBV14 with TRBJ2-2, with 8 bases identical to TRBD2. This CDR3 spans 15 amino acids. V lost 2 bases to trimming and J lost 4 bases; unmatched junction nucleotides: 3. Looked up from germline, CDR1 is SGHDN and CDR2 is FVKESK. DNA of the CDR3: TGTGCCAGCAGCCAACCGACTAGCGTCACCGGGGAGCTGTTTTTT. Amino acid sequence: CASSQPTSVTGELFF. Using reference TRBV14 and TRBJ2-2 for the parts outside the CDR3, the full variable domain is EAGVTQFPSHSVIEKGQTVTLRCDPISGHDNLYWYRRVMGKEIKFLLHFVKESKQDESGMPNNRFLAERTGGTYSTLKVQPAELEDSGVYFCASSQPTSVTGELFFGEGSRLTVL.

The V and J genes are TRBV6-5 and TRBJ1-2; tentatively, D is TRBD1 (5 bases). With 2 bases removed from V and 7 bases from J, the gap between germline ends came to 11 bases. Germline CDR1 MNHEY, CDR2 SVGAGI. This CDR3 has 13 amino acids. The CDR3 DNA sequence: TGTGCCAGCAGTTACGGCGACAGCTCTGGCTACACCTTC. This sequence encodes CASSYGDSSGYTF.

The table lists this clone with a few counts. The rearrangement links TRBV13 to TRBJ2-7; 12 bases agree with TRBD2. The germline V gene encodes CDR1 PRHDT and CDR2 FYEKMQ (reference sequence). There are 17 residues in the CDR3. V trimming: 0 bases; J trimming: 6 bases; junction bases outside the gene matches: 9. CDR3 DNA: TGTGCCAGCAGCTTAGGCGCTAGCGGGAGGGCCTTCGCCGAGCAGTACTTC. This translates into CASSLGASGRAFAEQYF.

This clone occurred once. V gene TRBV13 combines with J gene TRBJ2-7; D gene unclear. CDR1 and CDR2 from the germline V gene are PRHDT and FYEKMQ (reference sequence). V lost 5 bases to trimming and J lost 0 bases, with 17 bases between them. The CDR3 covers 16 residues. The CDR3 loop reads CASSPPEPRSSYEQYF. CDR3 nucleotide sequence: TGTGCCAGCAGCCCCCCGGAGCCCAGGAGCTCCTACGAGCAGTACTTC.

The gene calls are TRBV7-9 and TRBJ2-2, with D maybe TRBD2 (5 bases). Trimming cost V 6 bases and J 5 bases, with 16 bases left between them. CDR3 length: 15 amino acids. CDR1 and CDR2 (germline): SEHNR, FQNEAQ (reference sequence). The DNA for the CDR3 is TGTGCCAGCAGTTCCGGTGGGAGTGCGACCGGGGAGCTGTTTTTT. It translates to CASSSGGSATGELFF.

V gene TRBV30 combines with J gene TRBJ2-7; 12 nucleotides line up with TRBD2. Germline lookup yields CDR1 GTSNPN and CDR2 SVGIG (reference sequence). The ends lost 5 bases at V and 4 bases at J; junction bases unmatched: 0. This CDR3 contains 12 residues. This CDR3 reads CAWGLAGYEQYF. The DNA for the CDR3 is TGTGCCTGGGGACTAGCGGGGTACGAGCAGTACTTC.

The chain joins TRBV13 to TRBJ2-1, with D perhaps TRBD1 or TRBD2 (6 bases each). The germline gives CDR1 PRHDT, CDR2 FYEKMQ (reference sequence). This CDR3 is built from 15 residues. Trimming shortened V by 5 bases and J by 2 bases, and 13 bases separated the two germline ends. Written as DNA, the CDR3 is TGTGCCAGCAGCCCCAGGGGAGGCCCCTACAATGAGCAGTTCTTC. Protein sequence: CASSPRGGPYNEQFF.

The chain is built from TRBV9 and TRBJ1-1; D remains ambiguous. With 3 bases removed from V and 4 bases from J, the gap between germline ends came to 16 bases. This CDR3 contains 15 residues. Germline lookup yields CDR1 SGDLS and CDR2 YYNGEE. The CDR3 nucleotides are TGTGCCAGCAGCGCATCTGGCGGGTTGTTCACTGAAGCTTTCTTT. It translates to CASSASGGLFTEAFF.

Comment on this clone: In the same sample, other DNA sequences code for this CDR3. The chain carries TRBV28 and TRBJ2-7, with D perhaps matching TRBD1 (6 bases). The V end lost 6 bases, the J end lost 1 base, and 13 bases lay between the germline ends. Germline-derived CDR1 and CDR2 are MDHEN and SYDVKM. There are 14 residues in the CDR3. CDR3 nucleotide sequence: TGTGCCAGCAGGTTTCCGGGACAATCCTACGAGCAGTACTTC. Its translation: CASRFPGQSYEQYF.

The chain recombines TRBV7-9 with TRBJ1-1, with a possible D match to TRBD1 (5 bases). Per the germline V gene, CDR1 is SEHNR and CDR2 is FQNEAQ (reference sequence). Trimming removed 2 bases at V and 6 bases at J, with 19 bases between. The CDR3 is 16 amino acids. The DNA of the CDR3 is TGTGCCAGCAGCTTACCCGGGACCGATGGTAGGGCTGAAGCTTTCTTT. Protein sequence: CASSLPGTDGRAEAFF.

The chain combines TRBV6-5 with TRBJ2-1, with 7 positions matching TRBD2. CDR1 is MNHEY, CDR2 SVGAGI, per germline. The CDR3 totals 15 residues. The trim removed 1 base at V and 5 bases at J, leaving 5 bases unmatched. CDR3 nucleotide sequence: TGTGCCAGCAGTTACTTGACTAGCAAGAACAATGAGCAGTTCTTC. This sequence encodes CASSYLTSKNNEQFF.

V and J are TRBV30 and TRBJ1-6; D gene uncertain. The V gene's germline CDR1 is GTSNPN and CDR2 SVGIG (reference sequence). There are 14 residues in the CDR3. V lost 3 bases, J lost 0 bases, and 6 bases lay in between. The CDR3 nucleotides read TGTGCCTGGAGAGTCGGCTCCTATAATTCACCCCTCCACTTT. Protein product: CAWRVGSYNSPLHF.

The CDR3: CIGRGPAPVTEAFF. The CDR3 region has the DNA TGCATCGGTCGAGGACCGGCCCCGGTCACTGAAGCTTTCTTT. This chain connects TRBV29-1 to TRBJ1-1; D not certain. Germline values: CDR1 SQVTM, CDR2 ANQGSEA. This CDR3 has 14 amino acids.

The genes are TRBV9 and TRBJ2-7; TRBD1 might be the D (6 bases). Germline CDR1 is SGDLS and CDR2 is YYNGEE. The ends were cut back, 0 bases at V and 3 bases at J, with 10 bases in the middle. This CDR3 contains 14 residues. The CDR3 region is CASSVGGPDYEQYF. The CDR3 DNA follows: TGTGCCAGCAGCGTAGGGGGGCCGGACTACGAGCAGTACTTC.

The gene calls are TRBV27 and TRBJ2-3; tentatively, D is TRBD2 (5 bases). Trimming left V 3 bases short and J 7 bases short, with 14 bases between. CDR1 is MNHEY, CDR2 SMNVEV, per germline (reference sequence). The CDR3 loop spans 14 amino acids. In DNA form, the CDR3 reads TGTGCCAGCAGTTTGAGCGCCAGAGGGTATACGCAGTATTTT. The encoded protein is CASSLSARGYTQYF.

This clone was counted a few times. The V call is TRBV28, the J call TRBJ1-1; TRBD1 agrees at 7 bases. This CDR3 spans 13 amino acids. Germline V gives CDR1 MDHEN, CDR2 SYDVKM. V gave up 6 bases and J gave up 3 bases; unmatched junction bases: 4. The CDR3 region is CASRHRGDTEAFF. The CDR3, as DNA: TGTGCCAGCAGACACAGGGGAGACACTGAAGCTTTCTTT.

A few counts support this clone. The chain combines TRBV27 with TRBJ2-2; D possibly corresponds to TRBD2 (5 bases). Trimming cost V 7 bases and J 5 bases, with 11 bases left between them. CDR1 MNHEY and CDR2 SMNVEV come from the germline V gene (reference sequence). The CDR3 runs to 13 residues. CDR3: CASTRGPTGELFF. CDR3 DNA sequence: TGTGCCAGCACCCGCGGGCCAACCGGGGAGCTGTTTTTT.

The chain combines TRBV6-5 with TRBJ2-1, with TRBD1 identical over 8 bases. The J segment lost 9 bases and the V segment lost 6 bases, leaving 13 bases of the junction unmatched. The germline V gene has CDR1 MNHEY and CDR2 SVGAGI. This CDR3 contains 15 residues. The CDR3 loop is CASRPGQGPKSEQFF. The CDR3 DNA reads as TGTGCCAGCAGACCCGGACAGGGACCCAAAAGTGAGCAGTTCTTC.

In its sample, this clone was seen a few times. The chain uses TRBV7-8 and TRBJ1-1; D remains ambiguous. V lost 1 base and J lost 5, with 8 bases in between. In germline, CDR1 is SGHVS, CDR2 FQNEAQ. This CDR3 comprises 13 residues. The chain's CDR3 is CASSLGGGTEAFF. Here the CDR3 DNA reads TGTGCCAGCAGCTTAGGGGGAGGTACTGAAGCTTTCTTT.

The CDR3 DNA is TGTGCCAGCAGCTTCGGCGGGAGGGGCGAGCAGTACTTC. Residues: CASSFGGRGEQYF. The gene calls are TRBV5-4 and TRBJ2-7, with 9 nucleotides matching TRBD2. The length of the CDR3 is 13 residues. Germline V gene sequence: CDR1 SGHNT, CDR2 YYREEE (reference sequence). J lost 6 bases, V lost 2 bases, and 3 bases had no gene match.

This clone turned up a few times. The rearrangement joins TRBV2 to TRBJ2-7; D is perhaps TRBD2 (5 bases). CDR1 is SNHLY, CDR2 FYNNEI, per germline. The CDR3 totals 10 residues. Trimming shortened V by 9 bases and J by 3 bases, and 6 bases separated the two germline ends. In nucleotides, the CDR3 is TGTGCCAGTGGAGGCTACGAGCAGTACTTC. Protein product: CASGGYEQYF. Based on the CDR3 plus reference TRBV2 and TRBJ2-7, the full variable domain is EPEVTQTPSHQVTQMGQEVILRCVPISNHLYFYWYRQILGQKVEFLVSFYNNEISEKSEIFDDQFSVERPDGSNFTLKIRSTKLEDSAMYFCASGGYEQYFGPGTRLTVT.

The chain combines TRBV18 with TRBJ2-2; 7 bases agree with TRBD1. CDR1 and CDR2 (germline): KGHSH, LQKENI. The CDR3 length is 15 residues. V lost 5 bases and J lost 10; bases outside the gene matches: 13. The CDR3 region is CASSAQGEAIEELFF. CDR3 DNA sequence: TGTGCCAGCTCAGCCCAGGGGGAAGCTATCGAGGAGCTGTTTTTT.

V usage is TRBV27 and J usage is TRBJ2-3; possibly TRBD2 for D (6 bases). Germline-derived CDR1 and CDR2 are MNHEY and SMNVEV (reference sequence). This CDR3 spans 17 amino acids. V was pared by 3 bases and J by 0 bases, with 16 bases between. DNA for the CDR3: TGTGCCAGCAGTTTTCTATTCCCGGGACTCAGCACAGATACGCAGTATTTT. Translation: CASSFLFPGLSTDTQYF.

The chain recombines TRBV9 with TRBJ1-1; tentatively, D is TRBD1 (5 bases). Trimming took off 4 bases at V and 4 bases at J, with 14 bases between the two ends. The CDR3 sequence is 14 residues long. Germline values: CDR1 SGDLS, CDR2 YYNGEE. The DNA for the CDR3 is TGTGCCAGCAGCCCATGGGGGGACGGCACTGAAGCTTTCTTT. Amino acid sequence: CASSPWGDGTEAFF.

CDR3: CATTDWASTGELFF. In DNA, the CDR3 is TGTGCCACAACCGACTGGGCGAGCACCGGGGAGCTGTTTTTT. V gene TRBV19 combines with J gene TRBJ2-2; unclear D gene. The CDR3 contains 14 residues. Germline lookup yields CDR1 LNHDA and CDR2 SQIVND (reference sequence). V lost 10 bases and J 4 bases, leaving 16 bases between the germline ends.

The chain recombines TRBV19 with TRBJ2-1; 9 bases line up with TRBD2. Germline V lookup: CDR1 LNHDA, CDR2 SQIVND (reference sequence). This CDR3 spans 15 amino acids. The trim removed 9 bases at V and 1 base at J, leaving 7 bases unmatched. This CDR3 reads CASSSSGNSYNEQFF. The CDR3 DNA reads as TGTGCCAGCAGCTCTAGCGGGAATTCCTACAATGAGCAGTTCTTC.

This rearrangement joins TRBV10-1 to TRBJ2-7; 12 bases are a match to TRBD1. V dropped 3 bases and J dropped 5; count of bases not matched to a gene: 2. Looked up from germline, CDR1 is WNHNN and CDR2 is SYGVQD (reference sequence). The CDR3 runs 14 residues. CDR3 sequence reads: CASSDGTGGHEQYF. The CDR3 region has the DNA TGCGCCAGCAGTGACGGGACAGGGGGCCACGAGCAGTACTTC.

This chain joins TRBV29-1 and TRBJ1-1, with no clear D. CDR3 length: 11 residues. In germline, CDR1 is SQVTM, CDR2 ANQGSEA. Trimming stripped 6 bases from V and 0 bases from J, with 5 bases between. The CDR3 sequence: CSVRMNTEAFF. CDR3 DNA sequence: TGCAGCGTCCGCATGAACACTGAAGCTTTCTTT.

The V gene is TRBV6-1, the J gene TRBJ1-2; TRBD1 might be the D (6 bases). This CDR3 contains 12 residues. The V gene lost 6 bases and the J gene lost 5 bases, with 10 bases spanning the gap. CDR1 and CDR2 from the germline V gene are MNHNS and SASEGT. The chain's CDR3 is CASSRGNYGYTF. CDR3 nucleotide sequence: TGTGCCAGCAGCAGGGGTAATTATGGCTACACCTTC.

This clone came up a few times. The chain couples TRBV6-5 to TRBJ2-5; D remains unclear. The CDR3 is 13 residues long. Germline CDR1 is MNHEY and CDR2 is SVGAGI. The V and J ends lost 6 bases and 5 bases respectively, with 13 bases between them. CDR3 loop: CASSPERWETQYF. CDR3 in DNA: TGTGCCAGCAGCCCGGAAAGGTGGGAGACCCAGTACTTC.